This is a list of T cell receptor beta chains from one sample in a study of cytomegalovirus exposure and HLA in healthy donors. Generated by immunoSEQ multiplex PCR, the TCRdb table keeps only in-frame clones and is missing some. The sample holds around 130,000 clones, roughly 74% seen once. The sample was PBMCs. The receptors originated from a man aged 35 to 55 in good health and CMV-seropositive. CDR3s include the opening cysteine and the closing phenylalanine or tryptophan. D genes are given only for firm matches. A clone size is listed for some rows: how often the clone was seen (once, few, many), or a class if it is expanded.

CDR3 length	D gene	J gene	clone size	V gene	CDR3 protein	CDR3 DNA
12	.	TRBJ1-3	.	TRBV6-5	CASKEGGNTIYF	TGTGCCAGCAAGGAGGGTGGAAACACCATATATTTT
14	TRBD2	TRBJ2-7	.	TRBV19	CASTKTSGGTKQYF	TGTGCCAGTACCAAGACTAGCGGGGGAACTAAACAGTACTTC
13	TRBD1	TRBJ1-2	.	TRBV28	CASRSDRWFGYTF	TGTGCCAGCAGATCGGACAGGTGGTTTGGCTACACCTTC
15	TRBD1	TRBJ1-3	.	TRBV28	CASSPMTGAGNTIYF	TGTGCCAGCAGTCCAATGACAGGGGCTGGAAACACCATATATTTT
16	TRBD2	TRBJ2-3	.	TRBV9	CASSVGIAGVGDTQYF	TGTGCCAGCAGCGTAGGAATAGCGGGAGTTGGTGATACGCAGTATTTT
15	.	TRBJ1-2	.	TRBV4-2	CASSQDRGSHYGYTF	TGTGCCAGCAGCCAAGATAGGGGATCCCACTATGGCTACACCTTC
13	.	TRBJ2-5	.	TRBV6-1	CASNERAPTKQYF	TGTGCCAGCAATGAGAGAGCGCCTACGAAGCAGTACTTC
15	TRBD1	TRBJ1-4	.	TRBV5-1	CASSRQGVSNEKLFF	TGCGCCAGCAGCCGACAGGGGGTCTCTAATGAAAAACTGTTTTTT
17	.	TRBJ2-1	.	TRBV27	CASSSGSRSYLYNEQFF	TGTGCCAGCAGCTCCGGAAGCCGGAGCTACCTCTACAATGAGCAGTTCTTC
14	.	TRBJ1-6	.	TRBV30	CAWSVAGRNSPLHF	TGTGCCTGGAGTGTGGCAGGTAGAAATTCACCCCTCCACTTT
15	.	TRBJ2-3	.	TRBV7-2	CASSLGPGSTDTQYF	TGTGCCAGCAGCTTAGGTCCAGGGAGCACAGATACGCAGTATTTT
14	TRBD1	TRBJ1-1	.	TRBV5-1	CASSSDRVYSEAFF	TGCGCCAGCAGCTCTGACAGGGTCTATTCGGAAGCTTTCTTT
17	TRBD1	TRBJ2-7	.	TRBV10-2	CASRGTDTGGKKGEQYF	TGCGCCAGCCGAGGGACCGACACAGGGGGAAAGAAAGGCGAGCAGTACTTC
15	.	TRBJ2-7	few	TRBV5-1	CASSLETGDSYEQYF	TGCGCCAGCAGCTTGGAGACAGGAGACTCCTACGAGCAGTACTTC
14	.	TRBJ1-5	.	TRBV19	CASSIRDSNQPQHF	TGTGCCAGTAGTATCAGGGATAGCAATCAGCCCCAGCATTTT
13	TRBD2	TRBJ2-3	.	TRBV7-8	CASRPSGGDTQYF	TGTGCCAGCAGACCTAGCGGGGGAGATACGCAGTATTTT
14	TRBD1	TRBJ2-7	.	TRBV5-1	CASSLSRGLDEQYF	TGCGCCAGCAGCTTGTCCAGGGGGCTTGACGAGCAGTACTTC
13	TRBD1	TRBJ1-1	.	TRBV6-5	CASSMYRGSEAFF	TGTGCCAGCAGTATGTACAGGGGTTCTGAAGCTTTCTTT
14	.	TRBJ2-7	.	TRBV29-1	CSVGVWDNSYEQYF	TGCAGCGTTGGGGTCTGGGACAACTCCTACGAGCAGTACTTC
13	TRBD1	TRBJ2-7	.	TRBV2	CASSWDRSYEQYF	TGTGCCAGCAGTTGGGACAGATCCTACGAGCAGTACTTC
14	.	TRBJ1-1	.	TRBV5-6	CASSLSGWGTEAFF	TGTGCCAGCAGCTTGTCAGGGTGGGGAACTGAAGCTTTCTTT
15	TRBD1	TRBJ1-5	.	TRBV2	CASSRQGASNQPQHF	TGTGCCAGCAGTAGACAGGGGGCCAGCAATCAGCCCCAGCATTTT
15	.	TRBJ2-6	.	TRBV29-1	CSVESGDSGANVLTF	TGCAGCGTTGAATCCGGGGACTCTGGGGCCAACGTCCTGACTTTC
14	.	TRBJ2-5	.	TRBV28	CASSPITGRETQYF	TGTGCCAGCAGCCCAATTACCGGTCGGGAGACCCAGTACTTC
17	TRBD1	TRBJ1-1	.	TRBV5-1	CASSLGFRSGGNTEAFF	TGCGCCAGCAGCCTGGGTTTTCGGTCAGGGGGGAACACTGAAGCTTTCTTT